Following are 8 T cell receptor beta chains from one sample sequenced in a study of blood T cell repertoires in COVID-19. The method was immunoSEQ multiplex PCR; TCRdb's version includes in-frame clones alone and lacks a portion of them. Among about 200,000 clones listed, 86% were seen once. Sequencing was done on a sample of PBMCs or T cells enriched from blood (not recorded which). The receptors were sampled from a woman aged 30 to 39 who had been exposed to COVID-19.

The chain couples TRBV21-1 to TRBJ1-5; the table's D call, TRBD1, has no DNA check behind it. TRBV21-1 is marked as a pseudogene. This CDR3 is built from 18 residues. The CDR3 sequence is CASSEGKDRGLRNQPQHF. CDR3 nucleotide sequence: TGTGCCAGCAGCGAAGGAAAGGACAGGGGGCTTCGGAATCAGCCCCAGCATTTT.

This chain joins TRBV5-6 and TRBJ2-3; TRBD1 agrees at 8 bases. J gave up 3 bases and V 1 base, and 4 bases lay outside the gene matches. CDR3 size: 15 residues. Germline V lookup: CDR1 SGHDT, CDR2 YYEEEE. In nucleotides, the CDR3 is TGTGCCAGCAGCTTGTTTCAGGGGGCAACAGATACGCAGTATTTT. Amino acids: CASSLFQGATDTQYF.

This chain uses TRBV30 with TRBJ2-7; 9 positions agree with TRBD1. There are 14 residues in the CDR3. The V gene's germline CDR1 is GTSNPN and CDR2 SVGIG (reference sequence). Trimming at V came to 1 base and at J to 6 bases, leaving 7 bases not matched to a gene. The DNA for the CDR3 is TGTGCCTGGAGTGCCGGGACAGGGTCTTTCGAGCAGTACTTC. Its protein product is CAWSAGTGSFEQYF. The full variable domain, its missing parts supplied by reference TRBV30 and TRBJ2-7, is SQTIHQWPATLVQPVGSPLSLECTVEGTSNPNLYWYRQAAGRGLQLLFYSVGIGQISSEVPQNLSASRPQDRQFILSSKKLLLSDSGFYLCAWSAGTGSFEQYFGPGTRLTVT.

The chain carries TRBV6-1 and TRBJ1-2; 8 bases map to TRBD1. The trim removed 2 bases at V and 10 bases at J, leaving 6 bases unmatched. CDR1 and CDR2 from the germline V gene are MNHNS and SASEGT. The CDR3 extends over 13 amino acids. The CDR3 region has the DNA TGTGCCAGCAGTGAACCGGACAGGGTTGCCTACACCTTC. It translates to CASSEPDRVAYTF.

The CDR3 bases are TGCGCCAGCAGCCCCGGTCTAGCGGCTAGCACAGATACGCAGTATTTT. It encodes CASSPGLAASTDTQYF. The V call is TRBV5-1, the J call TRBJ2-3; 7 positions match TRBD2. V trimming: 4 bases; J trimming: 0 bases; junction bases outside the gene matches: 8. CDR3 length: 16 amino acids. Germline V gives CDR1 SGHRS, CDR2 YFSETQ.

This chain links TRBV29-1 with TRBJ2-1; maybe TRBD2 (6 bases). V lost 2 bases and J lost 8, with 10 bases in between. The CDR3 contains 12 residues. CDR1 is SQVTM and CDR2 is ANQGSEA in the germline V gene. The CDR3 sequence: CSVERGLHEQFF. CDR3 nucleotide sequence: TGCAGCGTTGAACGGGGGTTGCATGAGCAGTTCTTC.

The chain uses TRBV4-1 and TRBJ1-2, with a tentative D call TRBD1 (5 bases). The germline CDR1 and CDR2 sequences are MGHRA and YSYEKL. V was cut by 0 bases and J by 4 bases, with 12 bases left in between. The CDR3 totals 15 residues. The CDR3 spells CASSQDRNRPYGYTF. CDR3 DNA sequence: TGCGCCAGCAGCCAAGATCGAAACAGGCCCTATGGCTACACCTTC.

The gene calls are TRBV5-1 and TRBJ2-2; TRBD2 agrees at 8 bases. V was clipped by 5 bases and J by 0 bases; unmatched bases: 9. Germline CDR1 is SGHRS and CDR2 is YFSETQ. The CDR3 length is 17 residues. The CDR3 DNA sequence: TGCGCCAGCAGGGAGGTAGCGGGGCCACCGAACACCGGGGAGCTGTTTTTT. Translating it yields CASREVAGPPNTGELFF.